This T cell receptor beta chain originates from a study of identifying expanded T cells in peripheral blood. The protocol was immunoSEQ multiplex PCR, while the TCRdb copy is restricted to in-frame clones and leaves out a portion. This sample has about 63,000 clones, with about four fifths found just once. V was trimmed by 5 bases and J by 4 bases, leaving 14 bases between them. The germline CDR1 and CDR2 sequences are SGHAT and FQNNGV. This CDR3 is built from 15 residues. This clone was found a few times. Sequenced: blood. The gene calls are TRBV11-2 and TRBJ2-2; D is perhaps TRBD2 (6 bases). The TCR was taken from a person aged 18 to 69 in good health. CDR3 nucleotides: TGTGCCAGCAGCCCCGGGCTAGCGAGCACCGGGGAGCTGTTTTTT. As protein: CASSPGLASTGELFF. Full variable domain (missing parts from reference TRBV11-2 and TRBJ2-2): EAGVAQSPRYKIIEKRQSVAFWCNPISGHATLYWYQQILGQGPKLLIQFQNNGVVDDSQLPKDRFSAERLKGVDSTLKIQPAKLEDSAVYLCASSPGLASTGELFFGEGSRLTVL.